Presented here are 14 T cell receptor beta chains from one specimen sequenced in a study of CD4 T cells in relation to SARS-CoV-2 and coronaviruses (dated by TCRdb to about 2021). Library preparation was by the immunoSEQ multiplex PCR assay. What TCRdb holds here is the immuneACCESS table cut down to in-frame rearrangements. Part of the clones is not present; checked against another copy, under half of the missing clones reflect an unresolved V gene, and the others are unexplained. This sample is represented by approximately 70,000 clones; over 90% of them were singletons. The ten largest make up 0.23% of the sample. CD4+ T cells from unexposed donors were collected before the COVID-19 pandemic (2011-2018). The sample comprised naive CD4+ T cells from PBMCs. The cell subset or site label for this specimen denotes: naive CD4+ T cells isolated by negative enrichment. The receptor set was obtained from a human donor in good health.

The chain uses TRBV19 and TRBJ1-5; no clear D gene. The V end was cut by 8 bases, the J end by 3 bases, with 11 bases between. The CDR3 sequence is 13 residues long. Germline V CDR1 and CDR2: LNHDA, SQIVND (reference sequence). CDR3 in DNA: TGTGCCAGTGGCAGAGGGATCAATCAGCCCCAGCATTTT. Its protein is CASGRGINQPQHF.

The gene calls are TRBV5-1 and TRBJ2-1, with 7 bases aligning to TRBD1. Trimming removed 0 bases from V and 6 bases from J; junction bases left unmatched: 6. The CDR3 runs 15 residues. CDR1 is SGHRS, CDR2 YFSETQ, per germline. The CDR3 DNA reads TGCGCCAGCAGCTTGGACAGGGGAGCTGTCAATGAGCAGTTCTTC. It yields the protein CASSLDRGAVNEQFF. Drawing the rest from reference TRBV5-1 and TRBJ2-1, the complete variable domain is KAGVTQTPRYLIKTRGQQVTLSCSPISGHRSVSWYQQTPGQGLQFLFEYFSETQRNKGNFPGRFSGRQFSNSRSEMNVSTLELGDSALYLCASSLDRGAVNEQFFGPGTRLTVL.

A few counts support this clone. CDR3 bases: TGTGCCAGTAGTACACAGGTGAACACCGGGGAGCTGTTTTTT. It specifies CASSTQVNTGELFF. The chain joins TRBV19 to TRBJ2-2, with D possibly being TRBD1 (5 bases). Germline lookup yields CDR1 LNHDA and CDR2 SQIVND (reference sequence). V was cut by 4 bases and J by 1 base, with 7 bases left in between. CDR3 length: 14 residues. Variable domain in full (rest from reference TRBV19 and TRBJ2-2): DGGITQSPKYLFRKEGQNVTLSCEQNLNHDAMYWYRQDPGQGLRLIYYSQIVNDFQKGDIAEGYSVSREKKESFPLTVTSAQKNPTAFYLCASSTQVNTGELFFGEGSRLTVL.

The chain joins TRBV29-1 to TRBJ1-1; 7 bases are a match to TRBD1. CDR3 length equals 13 residues. Trimming cost V 7 bases and J 3 bases; bases outside gene matches: 8. Germline CDR1 SQVTM, CDR2 ANQGSEA. The CDR3 sequence is CSAQDRRDTEAFF. The CDR3 DNA reads as TGCAGCGCTCAGGACAGGAGGGACACTGAAGCTTTCTTT. The full variable domain, in which reference TRBV29-1 and TRBJ1-1 provide the parts outside the CDR3, is SAVISQKPSRDICQRGTSLTIQCQVDSQVTMMFWYRQQPGQSLTLIATANQGSEATYESGFVIDKFPISRPNLTFSTLTVSNMSPEDSSIYLCSAQDRRDTEAFFGQGTRLTVV.

The CDR3 nucleotides read TGTGCCAGCAGTGAGGCGGGGGCTATCGAGCAGTACTTC. As protein: CASSEAGAIEQYF. The chain uses TRBV6-1 and TRBJ2-7, with a tentative D call TRBD2 (7 bases). There are 13 residues in the CDR3. Looked up from germline, CDR1 is MNHNS and CDR2 is SASEGT. The V end was cut by 3 bases, the J end by 6 bases, with 12 bases between.

The chain employs TRBV6-5 and TRBJ2-5, with D possibly matching TRBD1 (8 bases). Trimming removed 0 bases from V and 7 bases from J, with 18 bases in between. This CDR3 is built from 16 residues. CDR1 and CDR2 (germline): MNHEY, SVGAGI. This CDR3 reads CASSYSWSDREGTQYF. In nucleotides, the CDR3 is TGTGCCAGCAGTTACTCGTGGTCGGACAGGGAGGGGACCCAGTACTTC.

The rearrangement uses TRBV24-1 and TRBJ1-1; 12 bases are a match to TRBD1. There are 19 residues in the CDR3. Per germline, CDR1 KGHDR and CDR2 SFDVKD. The V segment lost 5 bases and the J segment 3 bases; nucleotides outside the gene matches: 15. The DNA for the CDR3 is TGTGCCACCAGTGGCGCTGCCGGGACAGGGGGCAAAGGCGACACTGAAGCTTTCTTT. This translates into CATSGAAGTGGKGDTEAFF.

The V gene is TRBV27, the J gene TRBJ2-1, with 7 bases that match TRBD1. J was trimmed by 1 base and V by 4 bases; bases with no gene match: 7. The CDR3 spans 16 residues. Germline CDR1 is MNHEY and CDR2 is SMNVEV (reference sequence). The CDR3 spells CASSYRGRGSYNEQFF. In DNA form, the CDR3 reads TGTGCCAGCAGTTATCGGGGCAGGGGGTCCTACAATGAGCAGTTCTTC.

In regard to this clone: Sequence at one end of the junction differs from germline and may be a read error. CDR3 bases: TGTGCTAGCAGCTCGAACGCTGCGGAAAACACCGGGGAGCTGTTTTTT. This translates into CASSSNAAENTGELFF. The chain employs TRBV7-7 and TRBJ2-2; D is ambiguous. The CDR3 runs 16 residues. Germline CDR1 and CDR2: SSHAT and FNYEAQ (reference sequence).

The CDR3 reads CASSVVDSLDTQYF. CDR3 in DNA: TGTGCCAGCAGCGTAGTAGACTCCCTAGATACGCAGTATTTT. This chain uses TRBV9 with TRBJ2-3; D not resolved. The CDR3 has 14 amino acids. Trimming cost V 0 bases and J 5 bases, with 10 bases left between them. The V gene's germline CDR1 is SGDLS and CDR2 YYNGEE.

This clone was seen just once. The chain recombines TRBV5-1 with TRBJ1-1; D ambiguous. Germline V gene data show CDR1 as SGHRS and CDR2 as YFSETQ. Trimming cost V 1 base and J 4 bases, with 11 bases left between them. The CDR3 is 14 residues long. CDR3 region: CASSLLGTTTEAFF. The CDR3 DNA reads as TGCGCCAGCAGCTTGTTGGGTACGACCACTGAAGCTTTCTTT.

This chain joins TRBV15 and TRBJ1-1; D remains ambiguous. Germline-derived CDR1 and CDR2 are LNHNV and YYDKDF (reference sequence). Deletions cut 1 base from V and 0 bases from J, with 6 bases between. The CDR3 is 14 amino acids. CDR3 nucleotides: TGTGCCACCAGCAGAGGGAGGATGAACACTGAAGCTTTCTTT. Its protein product is CATSRGRMNTEAFF.

CDR3 sequence reads: CASSLARQVNSPLHF. CDR3 nucleotide sequence: TGTGCCAGCAGTTTAGCTCGACAGGTTAATTCACCCCTCCACTTT. The chain carries TRBV27 and TRBJ1-6; a weak D match, TRBD1 (6 bases). V was trimmed by 2 bases and J by 6 bases, leaving 11 bases between them. The CDR3 has 15 amino acids. Germline V gene data show CDR1 as MNHEY and CDR2 as SMNVEV (reference sequence).

This chain connects TRBV14 to TRBJ2-3; D might be TRBD2 (5 bases). The CDR3 is made up of 14 amino acids. Germline CDR1 and CDR2: SGHDN and FVKESK. The ends were cut back, 1 base at V and 5 bases at J, with 10 bases in the middle. The CDR3 region is CASSQVSRGDTQYF. CDR3 DNA sequence: TGTGCCAGCAGCCAAGTGTCCCGGGGAGATACGCAGTATTTT.